This T cell receptor (beta chain) was identified during a study of blood T cell repertoires in COVID-19. Trimming at V came to 4 bases and at J to 4 bases, leaving 5 bases not matched to a gene. CDR1 and CDR2 (germline): KGHSH, LQKENI. The CDR3 is 15 residues long. Original processing notes: The authors estimated nucleated cell counts from reference gene primer amplification. Sequenced by immunoSEQ multiplex PCR; TCRdb stores in-frame clones only, minus some. The DNA gave D and trimming, while V, J and clone size come from that table. This table has 230,000 or so clones, around 90% appearing once. The sequenced sample was peripheral blood. The source is a woman aged 60-75 years with COVID-19, enrolled during active disease. The chain links TRBV18 to TRBJ1-5; 9 bases are a match to TRBD1. The CDR3 protein is CASSLGQGLNQPQHF. CDR3 nucleotide sequence: TGTGCCAGCTCACTCGGACAGGGGCTAAATCAGCCCCAGCATTTT. Full variable domain (missing parts from reference TRBV18 and TRBJ1-5): NAGVMQNPRHLVRRRGQEARLRCSPMKGHSHVYWYRQLPEEGLKFMVYLQKENIIDESGMPKERFSAEFPKEGPSILRIQQVVRGDSAAYFCASSLGQGLNQPQHFGDGTRLSIL.